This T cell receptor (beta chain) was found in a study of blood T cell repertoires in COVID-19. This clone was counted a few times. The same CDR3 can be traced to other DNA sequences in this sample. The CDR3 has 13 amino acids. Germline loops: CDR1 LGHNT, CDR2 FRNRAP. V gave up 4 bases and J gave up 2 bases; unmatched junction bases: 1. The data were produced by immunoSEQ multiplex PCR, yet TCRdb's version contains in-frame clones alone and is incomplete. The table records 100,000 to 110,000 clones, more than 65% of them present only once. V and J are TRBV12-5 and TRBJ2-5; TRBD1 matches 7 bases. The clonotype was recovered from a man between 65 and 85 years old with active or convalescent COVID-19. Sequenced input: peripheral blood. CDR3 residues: CASGSGQQETQYF. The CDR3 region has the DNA TGTGCTAGTGGTTCGGGACAGCAAGAGACCCAGTACTTC.